Following are 14 T cell receptor beta chains from one sample sequenced in a study of cytomegalovirus exposure and HLA in healthy donors. The PCR employed 60 Vbeta primers together with 13 Jbeta primers. Libraries were prepared by immunoSEQ multiplex PCR; TCRdb keeps only in-frame clonotypes and omits some of them. This table lists 220,000 or so clones. The sequenced sample was PBMCs. Every receptor here comes from a girl aged 2-10 years in good health and CMV-seropositive.

The rearrangement links TRBV5-4 to TRBJ2-3; D not certain. CDR1 and CDR2 from the germline V gene are SGHNT and YYREEE (reference sequence). Deletions cut 1 base from V and 6 bases from J, with 3 bases between. This CDR3 spans 11 amino acids. CDR3 sequence reads: CASSLTDTQYF. CDR3 nucleotide sequence: TGTGCCAGCAGCTTGACTGATACGCAGTATTTT.

V is TRBV28 and J is TRBJ1-1, with 9 positions matching TRBD1. Germline V gene lookup returns CDR1 MDHEN and CDR2 SYDVKM. This CDR3 has 15 residues. V shed 4 bases, J shed 5 bases, and the junction held 8 bases outside the gene matches. CDR3 in amino acids: CASSSPGQGETEAFF. For the CDR3, the DNA is TGTGCCAGCAGTTCCCCGGGACAGGGCGAGACTGAAGCTTTCTTT.

The chain employs TRBV7-9 and TRBJ1-4, with TRBD1 identical over 8 bases. Losses at the gene ends were 1 base for V and 7 bases for J; bases not matched to a gene: 2. CDR3 length: 14 amino acids. CDR1 is SEHNR and CDR2 is FQNEAQ in the germline V gene (reference sequence). Here the CDR3 reads CASSLGQGSEKLFF. The CDR3 bases are TGTGCCAGCAGCTTAGGACAGGGGTCTGAAAAACTGTTTTTT.

The CDR3 nucleotides read TGTGCCAGCAGTTACTCAGACAGGGGCTTCACAGATACGCAGTATTTT. This encodes CASSYSDRGFTDTQYF. The chain is built from TRBV28 and TRBJ2-3; 8 bases are a match to TRBD1. CDR3 length: 16 residues. Germline lookup yields CDR1 MDHEN and CDR2 SYDVKM. V shed 4 bases and J 2 bases; nucleotides not matched to a gene: 8. Variable domain in full (rest from reference TRBV28 and TRBJ2-3): DVKVTQSSRYLVKRTGEKVFLECVQDMDHENMFWYRQDPGLGLRLIYFSYDVKMKEKGDIPEGYSVSREKKERFSLILESASTNQTSMYLCASSYSDRGFTDTQYFGPGTRLTVL.

The rearrangement links TRBV4-1 to TRBJ1-6, with D perhaps matching TRBD1 (5 bases). The germline V gene encodes CDR1 MGHRA and CDR2 YSYEKL. The CDR3 runs to 15 residues. The V end was cut by 0 bases, the J end by 5 bases, with 8 bases between. The CDR3 is CASSQDLGDNSPLHF. The CDR3 region has the DNA TGCGCCAGCAGCCAAGATCTAGGGGATAATTCACCCCTCCACTTT.

V is TRBV19 and J is TRBJ1-5; 9 bases are a match to TRBD1. With 8 bases clipped from V and 4 bases from J, the junction kept 9 bases outside the gene matches. Germline V gives CDR1 LNHDA, CDR2 SQIVND (reference sequence). The CDR3 runs 15 residues. This CDR3 reads CASGTGGFGNQPQHF. The CDR3 nucleotides read TGTGCCAGTGGTACAGGGGGCTTCGGTAATCAGCCCCAGCATTTT.

This chain connects TRBV5-4 to TRBJ2-7; TRBD2 might be the D (5 bases). V dropped 4 bases and J dropped 0 bases, with 14 bases sitting between them. The CDR3 sequence is 15 residues long. Germline-derived CDR1 and CDR2 are SGHNT and YYREEE (reference sequence). Here the CDR3 DNA reads TGTGCCAGCAGCAATCCCGGGGATAGCTCCTACGAGCAGTACTTC. Translating gives CASSNPGDSSYEQYF.

The chain links TRBV10-3 to TRBJ1-2; a weak D match, TRBD1 (6 bases). Trimming removed 4 bases at V and 0 bases at J, with 18 bases between. The CDR3 runs to 17 residues. Germline V gene lookup returns CDR1 ENHRY and CDR2 SYGVKD. As DNA, the CDR3 is TGTGCCATCAGTGGGTCCGATCTACAGGGTTCTAACTATGGCTACACCTTC. Translating gives CAISGSDLQGSNYGYTF.

In regard to this clone: One junction end does not reproduce the germline sequence, and a read error may be involved. The chain combines TRBV7-9 with TRBJ2-7; no reliable D call. The CDR3 spans 8 residues. Germline loops: CDR1 SEHNR, CDR2 FQNEAQ (reference sequence). In nucleotides, the CDR3 is TGTGCCAGCAGCCCGGTTTCATTC. It is translated as CASSPVSF.

The chain employs TRBV27 and TRBJ2-3; a weak D match, TRBD2 (6 bases). Germline V lookup: CDR1 MNHEY, CDR2 SMNVEV (reference sequence). This CDR3 spans 16 amino acids. The V gene lost 5 bases and the J gene lost 1 base, with 16 bases spanning the gap. CDR3 bases: TGTGCCAGCAGTACGGGAGCCCCCCTACGCACAGATACGCAGTATTTT. Translated: CASSTGAPLRTDTQYF.

The chain couples TRBV7-6 to TRBJ2-7; the match to TRBD1 covers 8 bases. V shed 5 bases and J 6 bases; nucleotides not matched to a gene: 9. The germline V gene has CDR1 SGHVS and CDR2 FNYEAQ. This CDR3 has 14 residues. The DNA for the CDR3 is TGTGCCAGCAGCCCGGGACAGGTCGGATCCGAGCAGTACTTC. Protein sequence: CASSPGQVGSEQYF.

The chain employs TRBV6-5 and TRBJ2-2; D remains ambiguous. CDR3 length equals 16 residues. Trimming removed 2 bases at V and 7 bases at J, with 17 bases between. Per germline, CDR1 MNHEY and CDR2 SVGAGI. CDR3 sequence (DNA): TGTGCCAGCAGTTACCCGCATCTGGGCCAGGTCGGGGAGCTGTTTTTT. It is translated as CASSYPHLGQVGELFF.

This sequence joins TRBV10-3 and TRBJ2-4; weak D call: TRBD1 (6 bases). The germline V gene has CDR1 ENHRY and CDR2 SYGVKD. The CDR3 runs 13 residues. V lost 5 bases and J lost 5, with 10 bases in between. The CDR3 DNA reads as TGTGCCATCAGTAACGGGACACAAAACATTCAGTACTTC. This sequence encodes CAISNGTQNIQYF.

The V call is TRBV5-4, the J call TRBJ1-2, with D unresolved. The V gene's germline CDR1 is SGHNT and CDR2 YYREEE (reference sequence). Deletions cut 7 bases from V and 4 bases from J, with 14 bases between. The CDR3 has 13 residues. This chain's CDR3 is CASSVTNIYGYTF. CDR3 DNA: TGTGCCAGCTCCGTGACAAATATCTATGGCTACACCTTC. Full variable domain (rest looked up from reference TRBV5-4 and TRBJ1-2): ETGVTQSPTHLIKTRGQQVTLRCSSQSGHNTVSWYQQALGQGPQFIFQYYREEENGRGNFPPRFSGLQFPNYSSELNVNALELDDSALYLCASSVTNIYGYTFGSGTRLTVV.